The rows below give T cell receptor beta chains drawn from one sample of a study of shared T cell receptors in the human thymus. The method was immunoSEQ multiplex PCR; TCRdb's version includes in-frame clones alone and lacks a portion of them. The table has hundreds of thousands of clones, around 95% seen once. Material for sequencing was thymocytes. All receptors derive from a human donor. The CDR3 runs from the conserved cysteine through the conserved F or W. Only part of the rows carry a size: once, few, many, or a class if the clone is expanded.

V gene: TRBV28
J gene: TRBJ2-7
clone size: -
CDR3 protein: CASRGQGVSILGQYF

V gene: TRBV11-2
J gene: TRBJ2-1
clone size: -
CDR3 protein: CASSFTSGAGEQFF

V gene: TRBV9
J gene: TRBJ2-1
clone size: -
CDR3 protein: CASSVGLAGAGSYNEQFF

V gene: TRBV21-1
J gene: TRBJ2-4
clone size: few
CDR3 protein: CASSKAGTVGENIQYF

V gene: TRBV4-3
J gene: TRBJ2-5
clone size: -
CDR3 protein: CASSHTQGRRETQYF

V gene: TRBV7-3
J gene: TRBJ2-3
clone size: once
CDR3 protein: CASSPRTGSLRTDTQYF

V gene: TRBV27
J gene: TRBJ2-5
clone size: -
CDR3 protein: CASSSSYQETQYF

V gene: TRBV7-9
J gene: TRBJ2-7
clone size: -
CDR3 protein: CASSSGPGTASYEQYF

V gene: TRBV9
J gene: TRBJ2-5
clone size: -
CDR3 protein: CASSGDGGYQETQYF

V gene: TRBV19
J gene: TRBJ2-5
clone size: -
CDR3 protein: CASSIGRASQETQYF

V gene: TRBV19
J gene: TRBJ1-2
clone size: few
CDR3 protein: CASSTRTPPNYGYTF

V gene: TRBV4-2
J gene: TRBJ2-7
clone size: -
CDR3 protein: CASSQEGLAVSSYEQYF

V gene: TRBV6-1
J gene: TRBJ1-2
clone size: -
CDR3 protein: CASSEGDRFFYGYTF

V gene: TRBV4-3
J gene: TRBJ2-3
clone size: -
CDR3 protein: CASSQGVQGATDTQYF

V gene: TRBV7-9
J gene: TRBJ2-3
clone size: -
CDR3 protein: CASSLGLQDGDTQYF

V gene: TRBV29-1
J gene: TRBJ2-7
clone size: -
CDR3 protein: CSIKEGEQYF

V gene: TRBV28
J gene: TRBJ1-1
clone size: few
CDR3 protein: CASSFAGMNTEAFF

V gene: TRBV5-1
J gene: TRBJ2-1
clone size: -
CDR3 protein: CASSFREDPYNEQFF

V gene: TRBV5-1
J gene: TRBJ2-2
clone size: -
CDR3 protein: CASSWGLAGTGELFF

V gene: TRBV5-5
J gene: TRBJ2-7
clone size: -
CDR3 protein: CASSLWDQTYEQYF

V gene: TRBV28
J gene: TRBJ1-5
clone size: -
CDR3 protein: CASSLRAASSNQPQHF

V gene: TRBV12-2
J gene: TRBJ2-7
clone size: -
CDR3 protein: CASRLEPLHEQYF

V gene: TRBV5-1
J gene: TRBJ2-1
clone size: once
CDR3 protein: CASSLTSGSSNEQFF

V gene: TRBV14
J gene: TRBJ2-3
clone size: -
CDR3 protein: CASSRTGWTRSTDTQYF

V gene: TRBV5-5
J gene: TRBJ1-4
clone size: -
CDR3 protein: CASSLGTRTRPHWNEKLFF

V gene: TRBV5-4
J gene: TRBJ2-5
clone size: -
CDR3 protein: CASSSEQGQETQYF

V gene: TRBV27
J gene: TRBJ1-1
clone size: -
CDR3 protein: CASSTTLNTEAFF

V gene: TRBV30
J gene: TRBJ2-7
clone size: -
CDR3 protein: CAWSIGQGAREQYF

V gene: TRBV7-8
J gene: TRBJ2-1
clone size: -
CDR3 protein: CASSPSRGGTMDEQFF

V gene: TRBV9
J gene: TRBJ2-7
clone size: -
CDR3 protein: CASSYMGAGGPGEQYF

V gene: TRBV2
J gene: TRBJ2-7
clone size: -
CDR3 protein: CASSGLAGGYEQYF